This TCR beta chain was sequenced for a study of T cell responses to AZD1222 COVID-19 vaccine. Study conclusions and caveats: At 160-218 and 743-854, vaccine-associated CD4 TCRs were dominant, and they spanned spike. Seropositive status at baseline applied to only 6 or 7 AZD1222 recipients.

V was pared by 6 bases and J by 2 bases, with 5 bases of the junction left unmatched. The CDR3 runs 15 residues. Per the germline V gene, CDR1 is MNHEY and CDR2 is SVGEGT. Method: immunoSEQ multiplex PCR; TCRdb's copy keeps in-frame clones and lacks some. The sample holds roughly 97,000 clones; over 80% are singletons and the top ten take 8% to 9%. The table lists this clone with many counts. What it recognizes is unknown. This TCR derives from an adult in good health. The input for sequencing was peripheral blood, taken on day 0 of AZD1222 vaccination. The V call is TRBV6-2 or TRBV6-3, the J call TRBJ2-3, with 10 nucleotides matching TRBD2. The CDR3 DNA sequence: TGTGCCAGCAGCCCGACTAGCGGGTCCACAGATACGCAGTATTTT. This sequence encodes CASSPTSGSTDTQYF.